This paragraph reports one T cell receptor (beta chain). Each CDR3 protein is one row after TCRdb ran MiXCR on the PCR reads. Counted here are about 9,200 distinct CDR3 sequences, around 42% occurring once; the ten biggest clones make up roughly a third. V lost 5 bases and J lost 5; bases outside the gene matches: 7. Germline CDR1 reads MRHNA; CDR2 reads SNTAGT. The length of the CDR3 is 15 residues. These data belong to a study of CD4 and CD8 cells across lung adenocarcinoma regions. Samples came from patients with localized non-small cell lung adenocarcinoma. The origin of this receptor is a male donor with lung adenocarcinoma. The CD4 and CD8 labels of this study may be unreliable. This sequence joins TRBV6-4 and TRBJ2-3, with TRBD2 identical over 10 bases. The sequencing input was CD8+ T cells from the margin of a lung tumor. The CDR3 DNA sequence: TGTGCCAGCAGTAAGCTAGCGGGGGAAGGAGATACGCAGTATTTT. Residues: CASSKLAGEGDTQYF.